These 4 T cell receptor beta chains originate from one sample sequenced in a study of cytomegalovirus exposure and HLA in healthy donors. 13 Jbeta primers and 60 Vbeta primers were used for the PCR. Sequenced by immunoSEQ multiplex PCR; TCRdb stores in-frame clones only, minus some. This sample's clone table lists approximately 120,000 clones. The sequenced material came from PBMCs. The receptors here all came from a man aged 30 to 39 in good health and CMV-seronegative.

J is TRBJ2-7 and V is TRBV5-1; 8 bases agree with TRBD2. The CDR3 sequence is 17 residues long. Looked up from germline, CDR1 is SGHRS and CDR2 is YFSETQ. Trimming at V came to 0 bases and at J to 4 bases, leaving 12 bases not matched to a gene. CDR3 in amino acids: CASSLEGQRGYSYEQYF. Here the CDR3 DNA reads TGCGCCAGCAGCTTGGAGGGCCAGCGGGGGTACTCTTACGAGCAGTACTTC.

In regard to this clone: The junction does not match germline at one end; this may be a read error. The J gene is TRBJ1-2, the V gene TRBV7-9; D is unresolved. The CDR3 has 15 residues. Looked up from germline, CDR1 is SEHNR and CDR2 is FQNEAQ (reference sequence). CDR3 in DNA: TGTGCCAGCAGATTAGAGTCCTTGGGGAGCTATGGCTACACCTTC. Its protein product is CASRLESLGSYGYTF.

The gene calls are TRBV28 and TRBJ1-3; no definite D call. Trimming took 1 base from V and 7 from J, leaving 14 bases between them. This CDR3 has 15 amino acids. Germline lookup yields CDR1 MDHEN and CDR2 SYDVKM. CDR3 protein: CASSLSPEEGNTIYF. The CDR3, as DNA: TGTGCCAGCAGTTTATCCCCCGAGGAGGGTAACACCATATATTTT.

This chain connects TRBV7-3 to TRBJ2-1; 14 positions match TRBD2. Germline CDR1 SGHTA, CDR2 FQGTGA. The ends lost 5 bases at V and 9 bases at J; junction bases unmatched: 3. The CDR3 consists of 14 residues. The DNA for the CDR3 is TGTGCCAGCAGCCGACTAGCGGGGGGGGCTGAGCAGTTCTTC. Its translation: CASSRLAGGAEQFF.